This T cell receptor (beta chain) was profiled in a study of cytomegalovirus exposure and HLA in healthy donors. Whole-study findings and limits: The study dropped some indistinguishable V segments, TRBV6-2 and TRBV6-3 among them. For most subjects, TCR beta sequences were reported to predict HLA-A and HLA-B alleles with accuracy.

V lost 0 bases to trimming and J lost 4 bases; unmatched junction nucleotides: 2. The CDR3 runs 15 residues. Germline CDR1 and CDR2: MNHNS and SASEGT. Notes on this clone: What it recognizes is unknown.

Both 60 Vbeta primers and 13 Jbeta primers went into the PCR. Method: immunoSEQ multiplex PCR; TCRdb's copy keeps in-frame clones and lacks some. This sample contains about 34,000 clones. The clonotype was recovered from a woman between 40 and 50 years old in good health and CMV-seropositive. The rearrangement uses TRBV6-1 and TRBJ2-7; 11 bases align to TRBD1. What was sequenced was PBMCs. CDR3 nucleotide sequence: TGTGCCAGCAGTGAAGCGGACAGGGGGCTTTACGAGCAGTACTTC. Residues: CASSEADRGLYEQYF.